Presented here are 20 T cell receptor beta chains from one specimen sequenced in a study of CDR3 diversity in severe acne (dated by TCRdb to between 2018 and 2021). The library came from PCR. Instrument used: Illumina HiSeq 2000. TCRdb reanalyzed the raw reads on its own, using fastp at Q25 for trimming and MiXCR for clone calling, and kept in-frame beta chains. Rows with one shared CDR3 protein collapse into an entry with the most common genes and DNA. In this sample the table shows about 98,000 distinct CDR3 sequences, approximately 47% of which occur a single time. Together, the top ten hold roughly an eighth of the sample. Sequencing input: blood. Receptors were obtained from a male donor with acne.

This clonotype was counted between two and nine times. A junction end diverges from the germline sequence, so it may reflect a read error. The chain recombines TRBV7-2 with TRBJ2-1; TRBD2 aligns across 9 bases. The CDR3 consists of 11 residues. The germline V gene has CDR1 SGHTA and CDR2 FQGNSA. The CDR3 loop reads CASSFRLAEVF. CDR3 nucleotide sequence: TGTGCCAGCAGCTTCAGACTAGCGGAGGTCTTC. Full variable domain (remainder filled in from reference TRBV7-2 and TRBJ2-1): GAGVSQSPSNKVTEKGKDVELRCDPISGHTALYWYRQSLGQGLEFLIYFQGNSAPDKSGLPSDRFSAERTGGSVSTLTIQRTQQEDSAVYLCASSFRLAEVFGPGTRLTVL.

This sequence joins TRBV5-5 and TRBJ2-2; tentatively, D is TRBD2 (5 bases). The CDR3 is 13 amino acids. Germline CDR1 reads SGHKS; CDR2 reads YYEKEE (reference sequence). Trimming pared 2 bases from V and 7 bases from J, leaving 9 bases between. The CDR3 sequence: CASSLFEGGELFF. CDR3 nucleotide sequence: TGTGCCAGCAGCTTATTCGAGGGCGGGGAGCTGTTTTTT.

This clonotype was detected ten times or more. The V and J genes are TRBV7-9 and TRBJ1-1; no definite D call. From germline, CDR1 is SEHNR and CDR2 FQNEAQ (reference sequence). V was trimmed by 3 bases and J by 4 bases, leaving 9 bases between them. The CDR3 totals 13 residues. Written as DNA, the CDR3 is TGTGCCAGCAGCTTGGATACGGGCACTGAAGCTTTCTTT. It yields the protein CASSLDTGTEAFF.

The CDR3 nucleotides are TGTGCCAGCAGTGACAGCGGGAGTCTCACAGATACGCAGTATTTT. It is translated as CASSDSGSLTDTQYF. This sequence joins TRBV2 and TRBJ2-3, with 8 nucleotides matching TRBD2. Germline V gives CDR1 SNHLY, CDR2 FYNNEI. This CDR3 contains 15 residues. V was clipped by 3 bases and J by 2 bases; unmatched bases: 4.

The chain carries TRBV2 and TRBJ2-3; 8 bases align to TRBD2. Germline V gives CDR1 SNHLY, CDR2 FYNNEI. This CDR3 is built from 16 residues. J was trimmed by 4 bases and V by 3 bases; bases with no gene match: 9. This CDR3 reads CASSESGSGGSDTQYF. In DNA, the CDR3 is TGTGCCAGCAGTGAGAGCGGGAGCGGTGGGTCAGATACGCAGTATTTT.

This clonotype showed up many times. V is TRBV6-1 and J is TRBJ1-2, with a weak D call TRBD1 (6 bases). Trimming cost V 6 bases and J 9 bases, with 29 bases left between them. This CDR3 has 17 residues. Germline V CDR1 and CDR2: MNHNS, SASEGT. The DNA for the CDR3 is TGTGCCAGCAGAAAAGAGGGGGGTACGACCGGGGAGAGAAGCTACACCTTC. This codes for CASRKEGGTTGERSYTF.

On this clonotype: A read error may account for a junction end that differs from germline. The chain is built from TRBV20-1 and TRBJ2-7, with 10 bases matching TRBD1. Germline V gives CDR1 DFQATT, CDR2 SNEGSKA (reference sequence). This CDR3 has 14 amino acids. The CDR3 coding sequence is TGCAGTGCCAGAGATGGACAGGGGGACTACGAGCAGTACTTC. Residues: CSARDGQGDYEQYF.

This clonotype has more than one count but fewer than ten. The rearrangement uses TRBV6-4 and TRBJ1-4; weak D call: TRBD1 (6 bases). Looked up from germline, CDR1 is MRHNA and CDR2 is SNTAGT. This CDR3 region has 16 residues. V was cut by 3 bases and J by 3 bases, with 14 bases left in between. The chain's CDR3 is CASSEPLQGSNEKLFF. The CDR3 nucleotides are TGTGCCAGCAGTGAGCCGTTACAGGGTTCTAATGAAAAACTGTTTTTT.

Concerning this clonotype: The junction shows a germline mismatch at one end, possibly a read error. DNA for the CDR3: TGCAGTGCAGACATGGGAGATCAGCCCCAGCATTACTTC. Protein: CSADMGDQPQHYF. This chain joins TRBV20-1 and TRBJ2-7; a possible D gene is TRBD2 (5 bases). The CDR3 consists of 13 residues. Germline lookup yields CDR1 DFQATT and CDR2 SNEGSKA (reference sequence).

This clonotype has a handful of counts. A clone one base away is much larger, so this may be a read error. The V and J genes are TRBV20-1 and TRBJ1-4; a possible D gene is TRBD1 (6 bases). Germline loops: CDR1 DFQATT, CDR2 SNEGSKA (reference sequence). The CDR3 is 13 amino acids. Written as DNA, the CDR3 is TGCAGTGCTTTGCGGGACAACCGGGAAAAACTGTGTTTT. Translation gives CSALRDNREKLCF.

V gene TRBV4-2 combines with J gene TRBJ2-2; the match to TRBD2 covers 10 bases. CDR1 and CDR2 (germline): LGHNA, YNFKEQ. J lost 1 base, V lost 6 bases, and 2 bases had no gene match. The CDR3 runs to 15 residues. DNA of the CDR3: TGTGCCAGCAGGCTAGCGGGAGAGAACACCGGGGAGCTGTTTTTT. Its translation is CASRLAGENTGELFF.

This clonotype was counted between two and nine times. The chain has TRBV7-9 and TRBJ2-5; D is uncertain. Trimming stripped 5 bases from V and 2 bases from J, with 6 bases between. Germline CDR1 is SEHNR and CDR2 is FQNEAQ (reference sequence). CDR3 length: 12 residues. The CDR3 sequence is CASSHRQETQYF. The CDR3 DNA reads TGTGCCAGCAGCCACCGACAAGAGACCCAGTACTTC.

The V call is TRBV29-1, the J call TRBJ2-5; 8 bases are a match to TRBD1. The CDR3 contains 13 residues. The germline gives CDR1 SQVTM, CDR2 ANQGSEA. The trim removed 6 bases at V and 5 bases at J, leaving 8 bases unmatched. The CDR3, as DNA: TGCAGCGTCACAAAGGACAGGGCGGAGACCCAGTACTTC. Protein: CSVTKDRAETQYF.

V and J are TRBV29-1 and TRBJ2-5, with 9 positions matching TRBD2. The DNA matches TRBJ2-1 better at its end, which makes the J call doubtful. Germline CDR1 reads SQVTM; CDR2 reads ANQGSEA. CDR3 size: 14 residues. In DNA form, the CDR3 reads TGCAGCGTCGTTAGCGGGAGCTCCTACAATGAGCAGTTCTTC. This sequence encodes CSVVSGSSYNEQFF.

The rearrangement uses TRBV7-3 and TRBJ2-7; 10 bases line up with TRBD2. V lost 3 bases and J lost 4; bases outside the gene matches: 6. Per germline, CDR1 SGHTA and CDR2 FQGTGA. The CDR3 is made up of 15 amino acids. The CDR3 spells CASSFSGTSVYEQYF. CDR3 sequence (DNA): TGTGCCAGCAGCTTTTCCGGGACTAGCGTGTACGAGCAGTACTTC.

The V and J genes are TRBV20-1 and TRBJ2-2, with a possible D match to TRBD1 (6 bases). CDR3 length equals 16 residues. V lost 0 bases to trimming and J lost 4 bases, with 15 bases between them. Germline V gene data show CDR1 as DFQATT and CDR2 as SNEGSKA (reference sequence). The CDR3 sequence is CSARDRGYFSTGELFF. Here the CDR3 DNA reads TGCAGTGCTAGAGACAGGGGTTATTTCAGCACCGGGGAGCTGTTTTTT.

As concerns this clonotype: The junction and the germline gene differ at one end; a read error may be behind it. The chain has TRBV7-6 and TRBJ2-2; D may correspond to TRBD1 or TRBD2 (5 bases each). Germline-derived CDR1 and CDR2 are SGHVS and FNYEAQ. The CDR3 is made up of 14 amino acids. CDR3 bases: TGTGCCAGCAGCTTAAAGGGGTACACCGGGGAGCCGTTTTTT. It translates to CASSLKGYTGEPFF. The whole variable domain, remainder taken from reference TRBV7-6 and TRBJ2-2, is GAGVSQSPRYKVTKRGQDVALRCDPISGHVSLYWYRQALGQGPEFLTYFNYEAQQDKSGLPNDRFSAERPEGSISTLTIQRTEQRDSAMYRCASSLKGYTGEPFFGEGSRLTVL.

The rearrangement uses TRBV7-9 and TRBJ2-1; 11 bases align to TRBD2. CDR3 size: 15 residues. V lost 5 bases and J lost 10; bases outside the gene matches: 10. The germline V gene encodes CDR1 SEHNR and CDR2 FQNEAQ (reference sequence). Here the CDR3 DNA reads TGTGCCAGCAGCCGTACTAGCGGGAGTTCTAGGGAGCAGTTCTTC. Translation: CASSRTSGSSREQFF.

V gene TRBV10-3 combines with J gene TRBJ1-2, with D possibly matching TRBD1 (5 bases). This CDR3 region has 15 residues. CDR1 is ENHRY, CDR2 SYGVKD, per germline. V lost 4 bases to trimming and J lost 0 bases, with 12 bases between them. The CDR3 sequence is CAISGGTKSNYGYTF. DNA of the CDR3: TGTGCCATCAGTGGTGGGACCAAGTCTAACTATGGCTACACCTTC.

The chain carries TRBV29-1 and TRBJ2-7; TRBD2 aligns across 13 bases. Germline V gene sequence: CDR1 SQVTM, CDR2 ANQGSEA. This CDR3 region has 12 residues. Losses at the gene ends were 7 bases for V and 6 bases for J; bases not matched to a gene: 3. The DNA for the CDR3 is TGCAGCGGGACTAGCGGGAGCCCCGAGCAGTACTTC. This codes for CSGTSGSPEQYF.